This is a list of T cell receptor beta chains from one sample in a study of CD8+ T cells in alopecia areata. Sequenced by immunoSEQ multiplex PCR; TCRdb stores in-frame clones only, minus some. The sample lists hundreds of thousands of clones; 60% were seen once. This specimen was CD4+ T cells sorted from blood, taken at week 52, from a patient treated with tofacitinib. The receptors were sampled from a human donor with alopecia areata. The CDR3 runs from the conserved cysteine through the conserved F or W. The D gene is left open where the match is weak. Rows may omit the clone size; those that give it use once, few, many or a size class.

TRBD1	TRBJ2-7	TRBV5-1	once	TGCGCCAGCAGCTTCGGAGCAGGGGGAGACCCCCCGTACTTC	CASSFGAGGDPPYF
NA	TRBJ1-1	TRBV7-3	few	TGTGCCAGCAGCTTCGGGGTCACGAACACTGAAGCTTTCTTT	CASSFGVTNTEAFF
TRBD2	TRBJ2-7	TRBV30	NA	TGTGCCTGGAGGGGGCCCGGGACTACCTACGAGCAGTACTTC	CAWRGPGTTYEQYF
TRBD1	TRBJ1-2	TRBV20-1	few	TGCAGTGCTACAGGGGGCTATGGCTACACCTTC	CSATGGYGYTF
NA	TRBJ1-1	TRBV29-1	few	TGCAGCGTTATGACACCGAACACTGAAGCTTTCTTT	CSVMTPNTEAFF
TRBD2	TRBJ2-1	TRBV6-6	few	TGTGCCAGCAGTTCCAGCGGGGGGGCCTACAATGAGCAGTTCTTC	CASSSSGGAYNEQFF
NA	TRBJ1-2	TRBV27	NA	TGTGCCAGCAGTTTAGGCACAGGGAACTATGGCTACACCTTC	CASSLGTGNYGYTF
TRBD2	TRBJ2-3	TRBV9	NA	TGTGCCAGCAGCGCGAGCGGGGGAAGCACAGATACGCAGTATTTT	CASSASGGSTDTQYF
NA	TRBJ1-6	TRBV2	NA	TGTGCCAGCAAGTCCTCGCTTTATAATTCACCCCTCCACTTT	CASKSSLYNSPLHF
NA	TRBJ2-7	TRBV5-1	few	TGCGCCAGCAGCCCCGGATGGTCGGGCGAGCAGTACTTC	CASSPGWSGEQYF
NA	TRBJ2-7	TRBV5-1	NA	TGCGCCAGCGGTCACGATGGGACTTTACGCTACGAGCAGTACTTC	CASGHDGTLRYEQYF
TRBD2	TRBJ2-5	TRBV6-5	NA	TGTGCCAGCAGTTATCAGCCTAGCGGGGTAGAGACCCAGTACTTC	CASSYQPSGVETQYF
NA	TRBJ2-6	TRBV5-1	NA	TGCGCCAGCAGCGAACGGTGGTCGGCTGGGGCCAACGTCCTGACTTTC	CASSERWSAGANVLTF